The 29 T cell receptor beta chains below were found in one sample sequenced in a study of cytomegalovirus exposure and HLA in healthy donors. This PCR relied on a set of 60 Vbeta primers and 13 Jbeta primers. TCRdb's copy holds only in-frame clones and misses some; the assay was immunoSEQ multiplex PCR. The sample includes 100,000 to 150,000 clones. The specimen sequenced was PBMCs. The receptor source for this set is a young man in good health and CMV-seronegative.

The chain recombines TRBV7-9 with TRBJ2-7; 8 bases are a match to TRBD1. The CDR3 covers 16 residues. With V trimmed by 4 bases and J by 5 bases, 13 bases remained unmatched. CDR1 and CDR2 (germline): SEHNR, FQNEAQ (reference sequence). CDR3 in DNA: TGTGCCAGCAGCTCTAGACGGACAGGGTCAGTGGACGAGCAGTACTTC. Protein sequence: CASSSRRTGSVDEQYF.

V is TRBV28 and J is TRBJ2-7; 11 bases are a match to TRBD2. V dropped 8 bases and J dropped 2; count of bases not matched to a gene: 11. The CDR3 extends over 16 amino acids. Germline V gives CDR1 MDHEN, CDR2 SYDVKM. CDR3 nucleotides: TGTGCCAGCCTCGGGCGACTAGCGGGGTCTGCCTACGAGCAGTACTTC. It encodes CASLGRLAGSAYEQYF.

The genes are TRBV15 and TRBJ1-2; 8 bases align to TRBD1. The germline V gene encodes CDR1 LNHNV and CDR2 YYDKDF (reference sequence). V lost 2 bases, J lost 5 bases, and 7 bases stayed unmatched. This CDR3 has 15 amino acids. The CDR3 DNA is TGTGCCACCAGCAGAACCAACAGGGGGGATTATGGCTACACCTTC. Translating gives CATSRTNRGDYGYTF.

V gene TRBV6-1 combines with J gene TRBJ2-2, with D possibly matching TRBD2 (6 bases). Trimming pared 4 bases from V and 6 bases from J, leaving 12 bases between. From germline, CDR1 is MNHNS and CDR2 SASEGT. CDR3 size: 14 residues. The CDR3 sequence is CASSAPGDAGELFF. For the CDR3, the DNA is TGTGCCAGCAGTGCGCCGGGAGACGCCGGGGAGCTGTTTTTT.

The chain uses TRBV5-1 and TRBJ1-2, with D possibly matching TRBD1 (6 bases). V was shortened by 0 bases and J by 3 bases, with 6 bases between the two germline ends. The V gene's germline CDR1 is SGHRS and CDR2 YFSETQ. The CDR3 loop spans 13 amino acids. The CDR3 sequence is CASSLDRDYGYTF. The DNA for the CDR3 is TGCGCCAGCAGCTTGGACAGGGACTATGGCTACACCTTC. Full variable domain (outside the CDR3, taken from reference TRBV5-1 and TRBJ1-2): KAGVTQTPRYLIKTRGQQVTLSCSPISGHRSVSWYQQTPGQGLQFLFEYFSETQRNKGNFPGRFSGRQFSNSRSEMNVSTLELGDSALYLCASSLDRDYGYTFGSGTRLTVV.

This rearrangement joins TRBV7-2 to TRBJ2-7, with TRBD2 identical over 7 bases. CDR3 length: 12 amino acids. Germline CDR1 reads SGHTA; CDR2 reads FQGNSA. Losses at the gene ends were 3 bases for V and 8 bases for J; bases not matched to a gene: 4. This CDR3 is CASSFGSGKQYF. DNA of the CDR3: TGTGCCAGCAGCTTTGGGAGCGGGAAGCAGTACTTC.

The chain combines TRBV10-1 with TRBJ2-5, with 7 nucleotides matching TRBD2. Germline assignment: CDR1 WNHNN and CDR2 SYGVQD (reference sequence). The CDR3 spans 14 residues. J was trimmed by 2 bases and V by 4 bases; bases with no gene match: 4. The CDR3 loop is CASSATGGQETQYF. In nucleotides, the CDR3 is TGCGCCAGCAGTGCGACCGGGGGGCAAGAGACCCAGTACTTC.

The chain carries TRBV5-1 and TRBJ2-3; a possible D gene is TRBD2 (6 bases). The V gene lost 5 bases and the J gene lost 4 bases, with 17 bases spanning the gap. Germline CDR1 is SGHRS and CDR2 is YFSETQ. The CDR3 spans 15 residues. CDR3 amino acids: CASSRWQGGSDTQYF. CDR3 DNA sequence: TGCGCCAGCAGTAGGTGGCAGGGAGGTTCAGATACGCAGTATTTT. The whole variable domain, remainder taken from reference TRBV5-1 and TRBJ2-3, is KAGVTQTPRYLIKTRGQQVTLSCSPISGHRSVSWYQQTPGQGLQFLFEYFSETQRNKGNFPGRFSGRQFSNSRSEMNVSTLELGDSALYLCASSRWQGGSDTQYFGPGTRLTVL.

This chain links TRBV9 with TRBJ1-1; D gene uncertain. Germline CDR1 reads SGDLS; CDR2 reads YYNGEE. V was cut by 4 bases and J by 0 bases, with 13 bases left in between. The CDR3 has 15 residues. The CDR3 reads CASSPAGYMNTEAFF. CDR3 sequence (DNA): TGTGCCAGCAGCCCCGCCGGGTACATGAACACTGAAGCTTTCTTT.

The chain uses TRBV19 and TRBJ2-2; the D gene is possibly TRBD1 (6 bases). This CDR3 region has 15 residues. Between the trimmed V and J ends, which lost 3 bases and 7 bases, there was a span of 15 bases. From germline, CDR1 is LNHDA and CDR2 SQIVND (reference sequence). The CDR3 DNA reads TGTGCCAGTAGTATGAGATTACAGGGTAGCGGGGAGCTGTTTTTT. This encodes CASSMRLQGSGELFF.

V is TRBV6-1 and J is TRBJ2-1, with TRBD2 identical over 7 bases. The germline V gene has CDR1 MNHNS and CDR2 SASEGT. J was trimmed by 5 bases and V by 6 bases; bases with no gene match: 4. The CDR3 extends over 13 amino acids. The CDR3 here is CASRQAGNNEQFF. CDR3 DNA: TGTGCCAGCAGACAAGCGGGGAACAATGAGCAGTTCTTC.

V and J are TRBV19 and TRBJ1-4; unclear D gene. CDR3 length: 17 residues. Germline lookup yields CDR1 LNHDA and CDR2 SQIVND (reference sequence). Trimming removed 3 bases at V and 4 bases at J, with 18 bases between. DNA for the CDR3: TGTGCCAGTAGTATGGGCAGCCCTTCCCTCCTTAATGAAAAACTGTTTTTT. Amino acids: CASSMGSPSLLNEKLFF.

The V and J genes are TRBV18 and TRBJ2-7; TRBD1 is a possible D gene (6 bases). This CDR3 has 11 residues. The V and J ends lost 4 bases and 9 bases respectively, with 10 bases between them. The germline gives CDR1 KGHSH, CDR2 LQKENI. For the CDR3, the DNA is TGTGCCAGCTCACTCGGGACAATGCAGTACTTC. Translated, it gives CASSLGTMQYF.

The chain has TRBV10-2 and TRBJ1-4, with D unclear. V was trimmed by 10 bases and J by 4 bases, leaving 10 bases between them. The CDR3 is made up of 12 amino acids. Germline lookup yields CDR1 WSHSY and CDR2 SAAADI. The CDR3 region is CATQALNEKLFF. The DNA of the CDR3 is TGCGCCACCCAGGCCCTTAATGAAAAACTGTTTTTT.

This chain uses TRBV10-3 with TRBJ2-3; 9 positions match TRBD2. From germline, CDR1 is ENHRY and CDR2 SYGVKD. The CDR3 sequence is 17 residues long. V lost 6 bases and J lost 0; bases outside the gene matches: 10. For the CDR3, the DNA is TGTGCCATCAGGGGCGGGGGGGGTAGGTCGAGCACAGATACGCAGTATTTT. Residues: CAIRGGGGRSSTDTQYF.

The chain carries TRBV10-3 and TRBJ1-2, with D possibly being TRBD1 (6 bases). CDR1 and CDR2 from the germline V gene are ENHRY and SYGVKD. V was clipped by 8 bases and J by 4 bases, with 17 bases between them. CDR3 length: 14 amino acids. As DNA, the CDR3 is TGTGCCATCGGGGACGGGACACCGGGCTATGGCTACACCTTC. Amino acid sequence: CAIGDGTPGYGYTF.

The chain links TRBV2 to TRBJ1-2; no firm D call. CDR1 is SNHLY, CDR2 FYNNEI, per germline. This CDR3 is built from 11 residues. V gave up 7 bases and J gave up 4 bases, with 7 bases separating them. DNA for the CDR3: TGTGCCAGCATCGGGATCTATGGCTACACCTTC. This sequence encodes CASIGIYGYTF.

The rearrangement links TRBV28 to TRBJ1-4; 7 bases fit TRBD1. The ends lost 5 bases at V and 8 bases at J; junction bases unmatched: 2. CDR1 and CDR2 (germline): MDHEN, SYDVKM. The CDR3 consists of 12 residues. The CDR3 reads CASSTGEEKLFF. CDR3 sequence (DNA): TGTGCCAGCAGTACAGGGGAGGAAAAACTGTTTTTT.

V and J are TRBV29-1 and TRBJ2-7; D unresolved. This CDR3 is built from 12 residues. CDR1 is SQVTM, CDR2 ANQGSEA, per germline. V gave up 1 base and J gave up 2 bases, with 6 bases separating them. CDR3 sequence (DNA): TGCAGCGTTGAAGTTCTCGCCTACGAGCAGTACTTC. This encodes CSVEVLAYEQYF.

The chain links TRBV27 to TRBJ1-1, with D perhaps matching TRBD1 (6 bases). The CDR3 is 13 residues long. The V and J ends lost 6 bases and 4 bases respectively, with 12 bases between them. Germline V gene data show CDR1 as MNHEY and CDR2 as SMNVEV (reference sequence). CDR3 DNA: TGTGCCAGCAGCCCAGGGGCGAGCACTGAAGCTTTCTTT. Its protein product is CASSPGASTEAFF.

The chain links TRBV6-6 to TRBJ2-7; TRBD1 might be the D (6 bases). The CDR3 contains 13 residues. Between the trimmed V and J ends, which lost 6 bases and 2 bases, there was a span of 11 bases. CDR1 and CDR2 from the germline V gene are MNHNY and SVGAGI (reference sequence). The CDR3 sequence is CASRQGETYEQYF. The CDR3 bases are TGTGCCAGCAGACAGGGCGAAACCTACGAGCAGTACTTC.

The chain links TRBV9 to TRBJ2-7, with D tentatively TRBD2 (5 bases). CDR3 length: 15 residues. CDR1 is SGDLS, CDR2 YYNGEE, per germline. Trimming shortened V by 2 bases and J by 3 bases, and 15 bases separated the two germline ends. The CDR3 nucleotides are TGTGCCAGCAGCGTCGGGGTGAGTAACCGCTACGAGCAGTACTTC. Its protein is CASSVGVSNRYEQYF.

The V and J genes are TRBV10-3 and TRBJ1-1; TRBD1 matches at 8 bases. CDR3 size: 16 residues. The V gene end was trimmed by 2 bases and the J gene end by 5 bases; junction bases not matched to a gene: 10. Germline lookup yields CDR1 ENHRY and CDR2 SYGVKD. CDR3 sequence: CAISEGSSRDRTEAFF. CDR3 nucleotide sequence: TGTGCCATCAGTGAGGGATCCTCCCGGGACAGGACTGAAGCTTTCTTT.

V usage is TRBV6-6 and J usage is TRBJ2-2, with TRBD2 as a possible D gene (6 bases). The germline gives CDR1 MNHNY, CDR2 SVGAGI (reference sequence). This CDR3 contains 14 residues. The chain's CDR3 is CAAGRPAGAGELFF. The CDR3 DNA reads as TGTGCAGCGGGCAGGCCCGCGGGTGCAGGGGAGCTGTTTTTT.

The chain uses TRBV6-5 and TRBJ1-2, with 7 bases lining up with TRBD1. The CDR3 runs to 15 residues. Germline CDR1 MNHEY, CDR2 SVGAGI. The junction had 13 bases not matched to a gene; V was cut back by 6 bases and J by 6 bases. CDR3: CASRPFDRVRNGYTF. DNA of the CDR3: TGTGCCAGCAGGCCATTTGACAGGGTCCGTAATGGCTACACCTTC.

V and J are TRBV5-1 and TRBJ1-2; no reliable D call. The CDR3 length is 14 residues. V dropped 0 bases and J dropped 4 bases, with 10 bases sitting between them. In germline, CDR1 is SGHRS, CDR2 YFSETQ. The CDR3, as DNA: TGCGCCAGCAGCTTGGGTGAGAGAATCTATGGCTACACCTTC. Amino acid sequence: CASSLGERIYGYTF.

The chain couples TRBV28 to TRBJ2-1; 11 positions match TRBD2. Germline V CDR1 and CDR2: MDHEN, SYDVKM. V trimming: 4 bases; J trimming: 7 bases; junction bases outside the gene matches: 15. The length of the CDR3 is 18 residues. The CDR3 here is CASSWSRSSGRAANEQFF. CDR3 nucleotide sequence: TGTGCCAGCAGTTGGTCTCGGAGTAGCGGGAGGGCCGCGAATGAGCAGTTCTTC.

DNA for the CDR3: TGTGCCAGCAGTTCGCCCCCCGGGACAGGGGCCTATGGCTACACCTTC. Protein: CASSSPPGTGAYGYTF. The chain links TRBV28 to TRBJ1-2; 10 bases agree with TRBD1. V was pared by 4 bases and J by 4 bases, with 9 bases of the junction left unmatched. CDR3 length: 16 amino acids. Germline CDR1 is MDHEN and CDR2 is SYDVKM.

CDR3 amino acids: CASRGHTGGDTEAFF. CDR3 DNA sequence: TGTGCCAGCAGGGGACACACCGGGGGGGACACTGAAGCTTTCTTT. This chain links TRBV28 with TRBJ1-1; D might be TRBD1 (6 bases). Germline V CDR1 and CDR2: MDHEN, SYDVKM. V was pared by 6 bases and J by 3 bases, with 17 bases between. The CDR3 totals 15 residues.